Below are 21 T cell receptor beta chains sequenced from a single sample in a study of vaccination and CD4 T cells after COVID-19. Treatment: roughly ten-day PBMC culture with coronavirus spike peptide pools or control peptides (ViraFEST assay). The unexposed donor's CD4+ T cells were collected before the COVID-19 pandemic (2011-2018). Antigens for these TCRs are unknown. Cultured CD4+ T cell DNA was sequenced using the Oncomine TCR Beta short-read assay. Via MiXCR, TCRdb re-called the PCR reads, giving one row per CDR3 protein. The sample contains approximately 8,600 distinct CDR3 sequences, around 50% of which appear only once. The specimen was CD4+ T cells from blood, cultured in vitro. The source of these receptors is a human donor in good health.

V gene TRBV27 combines with J gene TRBJ2-1; 8 nucleotides line up with TRBD1. V dropped 0 bases and J dropped 6; count of bases not matched to a gene: 10. Germline loops: CDR1 MNHEY, CDR2 SMNVEV (reference sequence). CDR3 size: 17 residues. CDR3 nucleotide sequence: TGTGCCAGCAGTTTATCGCGACAGGGGAAGGGTTTCAATGAGCAGTTCTTC. This encodes CASSLSRQGKGFNEQFF.

This chain joins TRBV6-4 and TRBJ1-3; D gene uncertain. Per germline, CDR1 MRHNA and CDR2 SNTAGT. The ends were cut back, 10 bases at V and 0 bases at J, with 13 bases in the middle. The length of the CDR3 is 14 residues. CDR3 protein: CATRVEASGNTIYF. The CDR3 DNA follows: TGTGCCACCCGAGTCGAGGCCTCTGGAAACACCATATATTTT.

This chain links TRBV11-1 with TRBJ1-2; 7 bases align to TRBD1. CDR1 is SGHAT, CDR2 FQDESV, per germline (reference sequence). V shed 6 bases, J shed 8 bases, and the junction held 9 bases outside the gene matches. This CDR3 contains 13 residues. CDR3 coding DNA: TGTGCCAGCAGTCTACCGGGACAGCCCGGCTACACCTTC. This gives the protein CASSLPGQPGYTF.

This sequence joins TRBV6-1 and TRBJ2-7; 7 bases are a match to TRBD2. This CDR3 is 15 amino acids long. Germline V CDR1 and CDR2: MNHNS, SASEGT. The ends lost 6 bases at V and 2 bases at J; junction bases unmatched: 10. Here the CDR3 DNA reads TGTGCCAGCAGCGCCGGCGGGAGTGGAACCTACGAGCAGTACTTC. Its translation is CASSAGGSGTYEQYF.

This chain links TRBV20-1 with TRBJ2-1; 8 bases are a match to TRBD2. The J segment lost 13 bases and the V segment lost 1 base, leaving 24 bases of the junction unmatched. This CDR3 contains 18 residues. Germline values: CDR1 DFQATT, CDR2 SNEGSKA (reference sequence). This CDR3 reads CSARVVAGGTPAQPQQFF. CDR3 DNA: TGCAGTGCTAGAGTAGTTGCGGGAGGTACCCCAGCGCAACCTCAACAGTTCTTC.

The chain joins TRBV20-1 to TRBJ1-6, with 12 bases matching TRBD1. V was pared by 7 bases and J by 9 bases, with 4 bases of the junction left unmatched. This CDR3 region has 13 residues. Per the germline V gene, CDR1 is DFQATT and CDR2 is SNEGSKA (reference sequence). The CDR3 protein is CSVPGQGASPLHF. The DNA for the CDR3 is TGCAGTGTTCCGGGACAGGGGGCTTCACCCCTCCACTTT.

V usage is TRBV6-5 and J usage is TRBJ2-2; D is ambiguous. Germline CDR1 and CDR2: MNHEY and SVGAGI. V lost 2 bases and J lost 2, with 6 bases in between. The CDR3 has 14 amino acids. The DNA of the CDR3 is TGTGCCAGCAGTTACCGGCCCAACACCGGGGAGCTGTTTTTT. Its translation is CASSYRPNTGELFF.

The rearrangement links TRBV29-1 to TRBJ1-6, with 7 positions matching TRBD1. With 6 bases clipped from V and 7 bases from J, the junction kept 3 bases outside the gene matches. The CDR3 totals 12 residues. The germline V gene has CDR1 SQVTM and CDR2 ANQGSEA. Written as DNA, the CDR3 is TGCAGCGTCCGGGACAGCAATTCACCCCTCCACTTT. This encodes CSVRDSNSPLHF.

The chain has TRBV19 and TRBJ2-1; D might be TRBD2 (5 bases). Trimming shortened V by 3 bases and J by 9 bases, and 21 bases separated the two germline ends. The CDR3 is 16 amino acids. Germline V gene data show CDR1 as LNHDA and CDR2 as SQIVND (reference sequence). CDR3 in DNA: TGTGCCAGTAGTATTGATAGAACGGGGTCTTGGGCTGAGCAGTTCTTC. Protein product: CASSIDRTGSWAEQFF.

A few counts support this clonotype. The J gene is TRBJ2-7, the V gene TRBV15, with TRBD2 matching 7 bases. V lost 0 bases to trimming and J lost 0 bases; unmatched junction nucleotides: 2. The CDR3 is 15 residues long. CDR1 is LNHNV, CDR2 YYDKDF, per germline (reference sequence). This CDR3 reads CATSREGGSSYEQYF. The CDR3 DNA is TGTGCCACCAGCAGAGAGGGCGGGAGCTCCTACGAGCAGTACTTC.

The J gene is TRBJ1-5, the V gene TRBV7-2; 9 bases agree with TRBD1. Germline V CDR1 and CDR2: SGHTA, FQGNSA. The CDR3 is 15 residues long. Unmatched junction bases numbered 7, after V lost 4 bases and J lost 6 bases. CDR3: CASSYRDREAQPQHF. Here the CDR3 DNA reads TGTGCCAGCAGCTACCGGGACAGGGAGGCTCAGCCCCAGCATTTT.

The rearrangement links TRBV6-1 to TRBJ1-3; a weak D match, TRBD1 (6 bases). The V end was cut by 6 bases, the J end by 0 bases, with 15 bases between. This CDR3 is built from 16 residues. Looked up from germline, CDR1 is MNHNS and CDR2 is SASEGT. The CDR3 spells CASRHHRESSGNTIYF. CDR3 DNA sequence: TGTGCCAGCAGGCATCACAGGGAGAGCTCTGGAAACACCATATATTTT.

The chain joins TRBV6-1 to TRBJ1-2; D not certain. The V gene lost 7 bases and the J gene lost 1 base, with 10 bases spanning the gap. The V gene's germline CDR1 is MNHNS and CDR2 SASEGT. The CDR3 has 13 residues. DNA of the CDR3: TGTGCCAGCACCCAGTGGGGTAACTATGGCTACACCTTC. The encoded protein is CASTQWGNYGYTF.

This clonotype was seen a few times. This sequence joins TRBV20-1 and TRBJ2-5, with D possibly matching TRBD2 (6 bases). CDR1 is DFQATT, CDR2 SNEGSKA, per germline (reference sequence). This CDR3 comprises 17 residues. The ends were cut back, 0 bases at V and 7 bases at J, with 24 bases in the middle. The CDR3 nucleotides read TGCAGTGCTAGAGAGGAGACTAGTCTCGGTTGGTTGGGGACCCAGTACTTC. This sequence encodes CSAREETSLGWLGTQYF.

This clonotype showed up just a few times. The chain is built from TRBV6-5 and TRBJ1-2, with a possible D match to TRBD1 (5 bases). Trimming stripped 4 bases from V and 7 bases from J, with 16 bases between. The CDR3 sequence is 14 residues long. The germline gives CDR1 MNHEY, CDR2 SVGAGI. The DNA of the CDR3 is TGTGCCAGCAGTTGGGGGTCTTCGGCGGGTGGCTACACCTTC. Protein sequence: CASSWGSSAGGYTF.

J is TRBJ2-5 and V is TRBV5-1; D is possibly TRBD2 (6 bases). Germline CDR1 is SGHRS and CDR2 is YFSETQ. V lost 1 base and J 1 base, leaving 8 bases between the germline ends. CDR3 length equals 14 residues. The CDR3: CASSLSGAQETQYF. The CDR3 region has the DNA TGCGCCAGCAGCTTGTCGGGAGCCCAAGAGACCCAGTACTTC. Variable domain in full (rest from reference TRBV5-1 and TRBJ2-5): KAGVTQTPRYLIKTRGQQVTLSCSPISGHRSVSWYQQTPGQGLQFLFEYFSETQRNKGNFPGRFSGRQFSNSRSEMNVSTLELGDSALYLCASSLSGAQETQYFGPGTRLLVL.

This clonotype was counted between two and nine times. The V gene is TRBV6-2 or TRBV6-3, the J gene TRBJ1-5; the match to TRBD1 covers 10 bases. This CDR3 is built from 14 residues. The germline V gene has CDR1 MNHEY and CDR2 SVGEGT. Losses at the gene ends were 6 bases for V and 6 bases for J; bases not matched to a gene: 5. The CDR3 coding sequence is TGTGCCAGCAGGGGGACAGGGGCGGGTCAGCCCCAGCATTTT. Amino acid sequence: CASRGTGAGQPQHF.

The chain recombines TRBV7-2 with TRBJ2-5; TRBD2 agrees at 11 bases. Germline V lookup: CDR1 SGHTA, CDR2 FQGNSA. The junction had 10 bases not matched to a gene; V was cut back by 5 bases and J by 5 bases. The length of the CDR3 is 16 residues. Written as DNA, the CDR3 is TGTGCCAGCAGCCCCCATAGCGGGGGGGCCCGGGAGACCCAGTACTTC. Encoded protein: CASSPHSGGARETQYF. Drawing the rest from reference TRBV7-2 and TRBJ2-5, the complete variable domain is GAGVSQSPSNKVTEKGKDVELRCDPISGHTALYWYRQSLGQGLEFLIYFQGNSAPDKSGLPSDRFSAERTGGSVSTLTIQRTQQEDSAVYLCASSPHSGGARETQYFGPGTRLLVL.

The V and J genes are TRBV7-9 and TRBJ1-2; 7 nucleotides match TRBD1. With 1 base clipped from V and 4 bases from J, the junction kept 6 bases outside the gene matches. CDR3 length equals 15 residues. Germline CDR1 and CDR2: SEHNR and FQNEAQ (reference sequence). CDR3 protein: CASSLDSAGGYGYTF. CDR3 nucleotide sequence: TGTGCCAGCAGCTTAGATAGCGCAGGGGGCTATGGCTACACCTTC.

This clonotype turned up a few times. The chain employs TRBV27 and TRBJ1-1; 9 bases line up with TRBD1. After removal of 5 bases from V and 3 bases from J, the junction contained 16 bases not matched to a gene. This CDR3 is built from 18 residues. CDR1 and CDR2 (germline): MNHEY, SMNVEV (reference sequence). CDR3 nucleotide sequence: TGTGCCAGCAGTCCCCAAACAGGGGGCAGGTGGAGTGACACTGAAGCTTTCTTT. Amino acid sequence: CASSPQTGGRWSDTEAFF.

The sample holds a few counts of this clonotype. The chain carries TRBV6-1 and TRBJ1-5; D gene unclear. Between the trimmed V and J ends, which lost 6 bases and 4 bases, there was a span of 13 bases. The germline V gene encodes CDR1 MNHNS and CDR2 SASEGT. The CDR3 covers 14 residues. CDR3 nucleotide sequence: TGTGCCAGCAGCCAGACCAGACCAAATCAGCCCCAGCATTTT. Translating it yields CASSQTRPNQPQHF.